This T cell receptor (beta chain) was retrieved from a study of blood T cell repertoires in COVID-19. Study at large: Acute and convalescent COVID-19 specimens originated in the United States, Italy and Spain. T cells, B-cell-depleted T cells, or PBMCs provided the cDNA or gDNA that served as material.

Original processing methods: Reference gene primer amplification yielded estimated nucleated cell counts. Data came from immunoSEQ multiplex PCR; TCRdb stores just in-frame clones and leaves some out. V and J calls and clone size are copied from that table; D and trimming were computed from the DNA. The data contain some 260,000 clones, 88% of them singletons. Germline V lookup: CDR1 DFQATT, CDR2 SNEGSKA (reference sequence). V lost 3 bases to trimming and J lost 3 bases, with 11 bases between them. The CDR3 is made up of 13 amino acids. The chain joins TRBV20-1 to TRBJ1-1, with unresolved D. The sample taken for sequencing was peripheral blood. The TCR comes from a woman in her thirties or forties who had recovered from COVID-19. This CDR3 reads CSASGPGHTEAFF. The CDR3 region has the DNA TGCAGTGCTAGTGGACCTGGGCACACTGAAGCTTTCTTT.